This TCR beta chain is drawn from a study of blood T cell repertoires in COVID-19. Overall study: The United States, Italy and Spain supplied acute and convalescent COVID-19 samples. Sample material is recorded as cDNA or gDNA derived from T cells, B-cell-depleted T cells, or PBMCs.

The authors' processing: Estimates of nucleated cell counts were drawn from the amplification of reference gene primers. This table comes from immunoSEQ multiplex PCR, and its TCRdb copy is limited to in-frame clones, with some not included. V and J calls plus clone size are reproduced from that table; the DNA served to infer D and trimming. There are 200,000 or so clones in the sample; approximately 87% occur only once, and over 15% lies in the top ten. CDR1 is LGHDT, CDR2 YNNKEL, per germline (reference sequence). CDR3 length: 12 amino acids. Trimming cost V 2 bases and J 6 bases, with 7 bases left between them.

This TCR came from a person between 65 and 80 years old with COVID-19, enrolled during active disease. Sequencing was carried out using peripheral blood. The V gene is TRBV3-1 (or the pseudogene TRBV3-2), the J gene TRBJ1-2; D unresolved. The CDR3: CASSQSGHGYTF. In nucleotides, the CDR3 is TGTGCCAGCAGCCAAAGCGGGCATGGCTACACCTTC.